Following are 11 T cell receptor beta chains from one sample sequenced in a study of cytomegalovirus exposure and HLA in healthy donors. Amplification used 60 Vbeta primers and 13 Jbeta primers. Clones were sequenced by immunoSEQ multiplex PCR, and TCRdb holds only the in-frame ones, with some missing. The sample contains 100,000 to 150,000 clones, 75% to 90% of which appear only once. Sequencing used PBMCs. The origin of the receptors is a man aged 18 to 29 in good health and CMV-seropositive.

The table lists this clone with a count of one. The chain couples TRBV15 to TRBJ2-7; D is possibly TRBD2 (5 bases). V was clipped by 1 base and J by 0 bases, with 7 bases between them. CDR1 is LNHNV, CDR2 YYDKDF, per germline (reference sequence). This CDR3 comprises 14 residues. In DNA form, the CDR3 reads TGTGCCACCAGCAGAGCTGGGAGCTCCTACGAGCAGTACTTC. The encoded protein is CATSRAGSSYEQYF. Together with reference TRBV15 and TRBJ2-7, the CDR3 gives the full variable domain: DAMVIQNPRYQVTQFGKPVTLSCSQTLNHNVMYWYQQKSSQAPKLLFHYYDKDFNNEADTPDNFQSRRPNTSFCFLDIRSPGLGDTAMYLCATSRAGSSYEQYFGPGTRLTVT.

This clone turned up a few times. The chain has TRBV25-1 and TRBJ2-3; perhaps TRBD1 as D (6 bases). The CDR3 loop spans 13 amino acids. V shed 7 bases and J shed 4 bases, with 12 bases lying between them. In germline, CDR1 is MGHDK, CDR2 SYGVNS. CDR3 residues: CASKAQGPDTQYF. In DNA form, the CDR3 reads TGTGCCAGCAAGGCTCAGGGGCCAGATACGCAGTATTTT.

The chain uses TRBV18 and TRBJ1-1; TRBD1 matches at 10 bases. Looked up from germline, CDR1 is KGHSH and CDR2 is LQKENI. The CDR3 sequence is 14 residues long. With V trimmed by 4 bases and J by 5 bases, 4 bases remained unmatched. The CDR3 DNA follows: TGTGCCAGCTCACTTGGACAGGGGGGGACTGAAGCTTTCTTT. It yields the protein CASSLGQGGTEAFF.

This clone was seen more than once but under ten times. This sequence joins TRBV11-2 and TRBJ2-7; TRBD1 matches 9 bases. This CDR3 has 14 amino acids. Germline V gives CDR1 SGHAT, CDR2 FQNNGV. After removal of 4 bases from V and 2 bases from J, the junction contained 3 bases not matched to a gene. In DNA form, the CDR3 reads TGTGCCAGCAGCTCCGGGACAGGGACCTACGAGCAGTACTTC. This gives the protein CASSSGTGTYEQYF. The complete variable domain, with remaining parts taken from reference TRBV11-2 and TRBJ2-7, reads EAGVAQSPRYKIIEKRQSVAFWCNPISGHATLYWYQQILGQGPKLLIQFQNNGVVDDSQLPKDRFSAERLKGVDSTLKIQPAKLEDSAVYLCASSSGTGTYEQYFGPGTRLTVT.

CDR3 protein: CASLRRGGYTF. The CDR3 coding sequence is TGTGCCAGCCTCCGCCGGGGGGGCTACACCTTC. The rearrangement links TRBV2 to TRBJ1-2; a possible D gene is TRBD1 (5 bases). This CDR3 contains 11 residues. Per germline, CDR1 SNHLY and CDR2 FYNNEI. Trimming left V 8 bases short and J 8 bases short, with 12 bases between.

This clone was seen once. The chain has TRBV6-6 and TRBJ2-1; 7 nucleotides match TRBD2. Germline CDR1 and CDR2: MNHNY and SVGAGI (reference sequence). The CDR3 is 16 amino acids. Unmatched junction bases numbered 4, after V lost 0 bases and J lost 2 bases. Here the CDR3 DNA reads TGTGCCAGCAGTTACTCGCTAGCGGAGCCCTACAATGAGCAGTTCTTC. Residues: CASSYSLAEPYNEQFF.

V gene TRBV18 combines with J gene TRBJ1-1; 7 nucleotides line up with TRBD1. CDR3 length equals 16 residues. The germline CDR1 and CDR2 sequences are KGHSH and LQKENI. V shed 6 bases and J 5 bases; nucleotides not matched to a gene: 15. The CDR3, as DNA: TGTGCCAGCTCGGTGCGGACAGGCCAGGTGAGGACTGAAGCTTTCTTT. Encoded protein: CASSVRTGQVRTEAFF. The full variable domain, completed using reference TRBV18 and TRBJ1-1, is NAGVMQNPRHLVRRRGQEARLRCSPMKGHSHVYWYRQLPEEGLKFMVYLQKENIIDESGMPKERFSAEFPKEGPSILRIQQVVRGDSAAYFCASSVRTGQVRTEAFFGQGTRLTVV.

Comments on this clone: A read error may account for a junction end that differs from germline. The V and J genes are TRBV25-1 and TRBJ1-1, with no clear D. Germline loops: CDR1 MGHDK, CDR2 SYGVNS. The CDR3 extends over 15 amino acids. The CDR3 DNA is TGTGCCAGCAGGGAATCTGGACTGACGAACACTGAAGCTTTCTTT. Protein: CASRESGLTNTEAFF.

V gene TRBV13 combines with J gene TRBJ2-2; 7 nucleotides agree with TRBD1. Looked up from germline, CDR1 is PRHDT and CDR2 is FYEKMQ (reference sequence). This CDR3 region has 14 residues. The junction had 4 bases not matched to a gene; V was cut back by 4 bases and J by 5 bases. CDR3 protein: CASSWGQSTGELFF. The CDR3 bases are TGTGCCAGCAGCTGGGGACAGTCAACCGGGGAGCTGTTTTTT.

The V gene is TRBV19, the J gene TRBJ1-6, with D maybe TRBD1 (6 bases). Germline V gene lookup returns CDR1 LNHDA and CDR2 SQIVND (reference sequence). V lost 8 bases and J lost 9, with 11 bases in between. The CDR3 consists of 12 residues. As DNA, the CDR3 is TGTGCCAGTCCAGGGGTCGGTTCACCCCTCCACTTT. Encoded protein: CASPGVGSPLHF.

This clone was detected a few times. V is TRBV6-6 and J is TRBJ2-2; D is possibly TRBD1 (5 bases). Trimming pared 2 bases from V and 1 base from J, leaving 8 bases between. The CDR3 is 15 residues long. Germline V CDR1 and CDR2: MNHNY, SVGAGI (reference sequence). The CDR3 here is CASSYTTENTGELFF. In DNA, the CDR3 is TGTGCCAGCAGTTACACGACAGAGAACACCGGGGAGCTGTTTTTT.